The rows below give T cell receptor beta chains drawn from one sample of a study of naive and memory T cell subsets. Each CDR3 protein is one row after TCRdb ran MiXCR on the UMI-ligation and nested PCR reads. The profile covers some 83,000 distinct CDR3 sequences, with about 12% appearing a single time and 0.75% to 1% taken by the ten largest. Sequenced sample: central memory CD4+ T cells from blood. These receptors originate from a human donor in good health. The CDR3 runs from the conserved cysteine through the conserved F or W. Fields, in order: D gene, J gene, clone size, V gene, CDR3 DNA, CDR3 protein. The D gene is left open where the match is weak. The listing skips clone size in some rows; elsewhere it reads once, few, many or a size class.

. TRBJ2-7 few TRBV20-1 TGCAGTGCGAGCCTTAGGACCTACGAGCAGTACTTC CSASLRTYEQYF
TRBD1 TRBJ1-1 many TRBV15 TGTGCCACCAGCAGACAACAGGGGCTTGGCTTGGCTTTCTTT CATSRQQGLGLAFF
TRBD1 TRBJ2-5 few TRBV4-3 TGCGCCAGCAGCCAAACGTCCGGGACAGGGTGGGGGGAGACCCAGTACTTC CASSQTSGTGWGETQYF
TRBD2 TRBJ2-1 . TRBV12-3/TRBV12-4 TGTGCCAGCAGCCGGACTAGCGGGAGAAGGGGGCCAGGGGGTAACAATGAGCAGTTCTTC CASSRTSGRRGPGGNNEQFF
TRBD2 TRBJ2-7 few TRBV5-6 TGTGCCAGCAGCGTACGGACTAGCGGGAGATTCTACGAGCAGTACTTC CASSVRTSGRFYEQYF
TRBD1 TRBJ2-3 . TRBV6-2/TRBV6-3 TGTGCCAGCAGTTACTCGAGGGACAGCGCCGTCCCAGATACGCAGTATTTT CASSYSRDSAVPDTQYF
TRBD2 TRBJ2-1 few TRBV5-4 TGTGCCACCCCACTAGCGGGAGGGCCCGATGAGCAGTTCTTC CATPLAGGPDEQFF
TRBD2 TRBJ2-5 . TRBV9 TGTGCCAGCAGCGTAAGGTTAGCGGGAGAGACCCAGTACTTC CASSVRLAGETQYF
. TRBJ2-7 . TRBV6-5 TGTGCCAGCAGAGAACTTTCGACAGCCTACGAGCAGTACTTC CASRELSTAYEQYF
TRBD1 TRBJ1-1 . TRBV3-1 TGTGCCAGCAGCCGGGACAGTGGAACAAACACTGAAGCTTTCTTT CASSRDSGTNTEAFF
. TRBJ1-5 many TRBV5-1 TGCGCCAGCAGCTTCTTGGGGGGGGGTCAGCCCCAGCATTTT CASSFLGGGQPQHF
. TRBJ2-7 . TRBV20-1 TGCAGCCCTAACGTCCAGGCCTACGAGCAGTACTTC CSPNVQAYEQYF
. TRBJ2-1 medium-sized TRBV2 TGTGCCAGCAGTGCCCGAAAGTCTAGCTCCTACAATGAGCAGTTCTTC CASSARKSSSYNEQFF
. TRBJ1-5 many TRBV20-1 TGCAGTGCTAGAATACAGGAAAAAGGGAATCAGCCCCAGCATTTT CSARIQEKGNQPQHF
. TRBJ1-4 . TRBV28 TGTGCCAGCAGCAAACTCATCCTCAGGACAGATACGAATGAAAAACTGTTTTTT CASSKLILRTDTNEKLFF
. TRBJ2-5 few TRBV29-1 TGCAGCGCCCAAAGGTCGGGTGGACAAGAGACCCAGTACTTC CSAQRSGGQETQYF
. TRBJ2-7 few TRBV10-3 TGTGCCATCAGCCTGACTAATGGAAACTACGAGCAGTACTTC CAISLTNGNYEQYF
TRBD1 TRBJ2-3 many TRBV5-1 TGCGCCAGCAGCTTGATGACAGGGGGCACAGATACGCAGTATTTT CASSLMTGGTDTQYF
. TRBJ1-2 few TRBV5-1 TGCGCCAGCAGCTATAGTCCTAGGTATGGCTACACCTTC CASSYSPRYGYTF
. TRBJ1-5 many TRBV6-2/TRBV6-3 TGTGCCAGCAAAGTAGGCCAGGGACGAAGCAATCAGCCCCAGCATTTT CASKVGQGRSNQPQHF